This TCR beta chain comes out of a study of CD4+ T cells in melanoma. General study points: Reportedly, melanoma neoantigen-specific CD4+ T cells showed varied differentiation states.

CDR3 length: 15 residues. Trimming removed 0 bases from V and 2 bases from J, with 8 bases in between. From germline, CDR1 is SGDLS and CDR2 YYNGEE. Comments on this clone: Antigen specificity is unknown.

TCRdb's copy holds only in-frame clones and misses some; the assay was immunoSEQ multiplex PCR. The sample shows about 6,600 clones, 69% of them seen only once. The rearrangement links TRBV9 to TRBJ2-2, with a tentative D call TRBD2 (5 bases). Material for sequencing was cells from a culture (not recorded whether cultured in vitro). The source is a human donor with melanoma. The CDR3 region has the DNA TGTGCCAGCAGCGTAGAGGGAGAAAACACCGGGGAGCTGTTTTTT. It encodes CASSVEGENTGELFF.